This T cell receptor beta chain is drawn from a study of breast tumors, draining lymph nodes, adjacent tissues. Broader study findings: Luminal-like breast cancer showed significantly greater tumor-nontumor repertoire similarity than basal-like breast cancer did.

Per germline, CDR1 ENHRY and CDR2 SYGVKD. There are 14 residues in the CDR3. With 2 bases removed from V and 2 bases from J, the gap between germline ends came to 8 bases. TCRdb reprocessed the multiplex PCR reads via MiXCR and lists one record per CDR3 protein. The table has under 250,000 distinct CDR3 sequences, about a third seen once; the top ten hold approximately 1.4%. At least ten counts were recorded for this clonotype. Its target is unknown. Axillary draining lymph nodes of breast cancer patients supplied the node samples. This chain links TRBV10-3 with TRBJ2-3; D ambiguous. Material for sequencing was axillary lymph node tissue. This clonotype originated in a female donor with breast cancer. Some clones in this sample may be carry-over from other donors' samples. CDR3 sequence reads: CAISEPGFTDTQYF. DNA for the CDR3: TGTGCCATCAGTGAGCCGGGTTTCACAGATACGCAGTATTTT.